What follows are 16 T cell receptor beta chains derived from one specimen sequenced in a study of cytomegalovirus exposure and HLA in healthy donors. This PCR relied on a set of 60 Vbeta primers and 13 Jbeta primers. Assay: immunoSEQ multiplex PCR; the TCRdb copy retains only in-frame clones and omits some. The sample lists some 80,000 clones; around 76% were seen once. The sequencing input was PBMCs. The receptor source for this set is a man between 18 and 29 years old in good health and CMV-seropositive.

The rearrangement joins TRBV4-2 to TRBJ2-2, with TRBD2 matching 11 bases. This CDR3 is 18 amino acids long. The junction had 7 bases not matched to a gene; V was cut back by 2 bases and J by 2 bases. CDR1 is LGHNA and CDR2 is YNFKEQ in the germline V gene. The chain's CDR3 is CASSQNPGLAGNTGELFF. CDR3 DNA sequence: TGTGCCAGCAGCCAAAATCCAGGACTAGCGGGCAACACCGGGGAGCTGTTTTTT.

The chain employs TRBV6-4 and TRBJ2-1; 9 nucleotides align to TRBD1. The CDR3 has 15 amino acids. Germline V gene sequence: CDR1 MRHNA, CDR2 SNTAGT. The V gene end was trimmed by 5 bases and the J gene end by 2 bases; junction bases not matched to a gene: 4. The CDR3 spells CASSQDRGPYNEQFF. The CDR3 nucleotides are TGTGCCAGCAGTCAGGACAGGGGCCCCTACAATGAGCAGTTCTTC.

CDR3: CSVERKLSTDTQYF. CDR3 DNA: TGCAGCGTTGAACGTAAACTATCCACAGATACGCAGTATTTT. V and J are TRBV29-1 and TRBJ2-3, with D uncertain. The germline CDR1 and CDR2 sequences are SQVTM and ANQGSEA. Trimming stripped 2 bases from V and 2 bases from J, with 11 bases between. This CDR3 contains 14 residues.

The CDR3 DNA follows: TGTGCCAGCAGTGAAGCGCAGAGGACTTACTATGGCTACACCTTC. Translated, it gives CASSEAQRTYYGYTF. J is TRBJ1-2 and V is TRBV6-1; D call uncertain. The germline CDR1 and CDR2 sequences are MNHNS and SASEGT. This CDR3 is built from 15 residues. V was cut by 0 bases and J by 3 bases, with 11 bases left in between.

The chain employs TRBV4-1 and TRBJ2-1; 8 nucleotides match TRBD2. The CDR3 is made up of 16 amino acids. CDR1 is MGHRA, CDR2 YSYEKL, per germline. J was trimmed by 8 bases and V by 4 bases; bases with no gene match: 13. The chain's CDR3 is CASSLLSGGGNDEQFF. The CDR3 nucleotides read TGCGCCAGCAGCCTCCTAAGCGGGGGAGGGAACGATGAGCAGTTCTTC.

This clone appeared once. The chain uses TRBV10-3 and TRBJ1-1, with unresolved D. The CDR3 covers 13 residues. Germline CDR1 is ENHRY and CDR2 is SYGVKD. Deletions cut 0 bases from V and 1 base from J, with 3 bases between. The CDR3 is CAISESGNTEAFF. As DNA, the CDR3 is TGTGCCATCAGTGAGTCCGGGAACACTGAAGCTTTCTTT.

The chain carries TRBV2 and TRBJ2-5, with 8 bases fitting TRBD1. This CDR3 comprises 14 residues. In germline, CDR1 is SNHLY, CDR2 FYNNEI. After removal of 4 bases from V and 4 bases from J, the junction contained 5 bases not matched to a gene. The CDR3 DNA sequence: TGTGCCAGCAGTGTCGGAGACAGGGGAGAGACCCAGTACTTC. As protein: CASSVGDRGETQYF.

The count of this clone is one. The rearrangement links TRBV23-1 to TRBJ1-3, with unresolved D. TRBV23-1 is flagged as an ORF with uncertain function. Trimming left V 3 bases short and J 3 bases short, with 18 bases between. The length of the CDR3 is 17 residues. The CDR3 DNA sequence: TGCGCCAGCAGTCACCCGGCCCTGGCCGGAGGTGGAAACACCATATATTTT. This gives the protein CASSHPALAGGGNTIYF.

This chain connects TRBV7-6 to TRBJ1-1; unclear D gene. Trimming removed 0 bases at V and 3 bases at J, with 8 bases between. CDR1 and CDR2 (germline): SGHVS, FNYEAQ. The CDR3 loop spans 14 amino acids. CDR3 amino acids: CASSLASLHTEAFF. Written as DNA, the CDR3 is TGTGCCAGCAGCTTAGCGAGTTTGCACACTGAAGCTTTCTTT.

The chain recombines TRBV6-5 with TRBJ2-7, with D perhaps TRBD1 (6 bases). Germline CDR1 and CDR2: MNHEY and SVGAGI. This CDR3 contains 15 residues. Between the trimmed V and J ends, which lost 10 bases and 4 bases, there was a span of 23 bases. The CDR3 here is CATSTSTGNRYEQYF. The CDR3 coding sequence is TGTGCCACTTCCACCTCTACAGGGAATCGGTACGAGCAGTACTTC.

This clone has a single count. The chain combines TRBV14 with TRBJ1-1; possible D gene TRBD1, 6 bases. This CDR3 contains 14 residues. V was pared by 3 bases and J by 1 base, with 9 bases between. From germline, CDR1 is SGHDN and CDR2 FVKESK. The CDR3 DNA sequence: TGTGCCAGCAGCCAGGGGGCCCCGAACACTGAAGCTTTCTTT. Translating it yields CASSQGAPNTEAFF.

The CDR3 DNA is TGTGCCAGCAGTGATCTCTTTGGCGGCTACACCTTC. Amino acids: CASSDLFGGYTF. The chain couples TRBV2 to TRBJ1-2; D is undetermined. Germline V gives CDR1 SNHLY, CDR2 FYNNEI. The CDR3 sequence is 12 residues long. The germline V and J ends were trimmed by 3 bases and 8 bases, with 10 bases remaining between them.

This chain links TRBV14 with TRBJ1-3, with a tentative D call TRBD1 (5 bases). Germline-derived CDR1 and CDR2 are SGHDN and FVKESK. The V end was cut by 7 bases, the J end by 0 bases, with 10 bases between. The CDR3 has 14 residues. CDR3 sequence (DNA): TGTGCCAGCAAACTGACAGTCTCTGGAAACACCATATATTTT. This sequence encodes CASKLTVSGNTIYF.

The DNA for the CDR3 is TGTGCCAGCAGTCAGACAGGGAGGACTGAAGCTTTCTTT. This translates into CASSQTGRTEAFF. The chain couples TRBV6-5 to TRBJ1-1; 7 positions agree with TRBD1. CDR1 is MNHEY and CDR2 is SVGAGI in the germline V gene. This CDR3 is 13 amino acids long. The V segment lost 5 bases and the J segment 5 bases; nucleotides outside the gene matches: 5.

The rearrangement joins TRBV7-6 to TRBJ2-2; TRBD2 aligns across 11 bases. The CDR3 has 17 amino acids. V was clipped by 1 base and J by 4 bases; unmatched bases: 5. The V gene's germline CDR1 is SGHVS and CDR2 FNYEAQ. The CDR3 region has the DNA TGTGCCAGCAGCTTAGTCCTAGCGGGAGGTATCACCGGGGAGCTGTTTTTT. It translates to CASSLVLAGGITGELFF.

This clone turned up a few times. The chain combines TRBV18 with TRBJ2-3; D may be TRBD2 (6 bases). Trimming took 3 bases from V and 2 from J, leaving 9 bases between them. The CDR3 sequence is 14 residues long. The germline CDR1 and CDR2 sequences are KGHSH and LQKENI. The CDR3 bases are TGTGCCAGCTCACCTCTGGGACTCACAGATACGCAGTATTTT. Translating gives CASSPLGLTDTQYF.